The following is a T cell receptor (beta chain) sequence with its context. V was cut by 8 bases and J by 0 bases, with 13 bases left in between. CDR3 length: 14 residues. Germline loops: CDR1 MDHEN, CDR2 SYDVKM. Using immunoSEQ multiplex PCR, the repertoire was profiled, and TCRdb retains in-frame clones only, with some absent. The table shows about 92,000 clones, with 92% occurring only once. This record belongs to a study of T cell changes during pregnancy in multiple sclerosis. The sequencing used peripheral blood, collected in the first trimester of pregnancy. The receptor comes from a female donor with multiple sclerosis, enrolled in a pregnancy study. The rearrangement links TRBV28 to TRBJ1-2; D not certain. Here the CDR3 reads CASGLISANYGYTF. For the CDR3, the DNA is TGTGCCAGCGGTCTTATCTCAGCTAACTATGGCTACACCTTC.